Each of the 13 T cell receptor beta chains below was sequenced from the same sample in a study of blood T cell repertoires in COVID-19. Generated by immunoSEQ multiplex PCR, the TCRdb table keeps only in-frame clones and is missing some. Among 65,000 to 80,000 clones listed, around 82% were seen once. Material: peripheral blood. The receptors derive from a human donor in a cohort sampled during active COVID-19.

The CDR3 sequence: CAASGLAGGSGELFF. In DNA form, the CDR3 reads TGTGCCGCCTCCGGGCTAGCGGGGGGCTCCGGGGAGCTGTTTTTT. V usage is TRBV6-5 and J usage is TRBJ2-2; TRBD2 aligns across 11 bases. This CDR3 spans 15 amino acids. After removal of 11 bases from V and 6 bases from J, the junction contained 11 bases not matched to a gene. The germline CDR1 and CDR2 sequences are MNHEY and SVGAGI.

This chain joins TRBV7-2 and TRBJ2-1; a weak D match, TRBD2 (6 bases). Germline V gives CDR1 SGHTA, CDR2 FQGNSA. This CDR3 spans 17 amino acids. The germline V and J ends were trimmed by 4 bases and 0 bases, with 16 bases remaining between them. The CDR3 nucleotides read TGTGCCAGCAGCTCTGGGGGTGGAGGGATCTCCTACAATGAGCAGTTCTTC. Its translation is CASSSGGGGISYNEQFF.

The rearrangement links TRBV10-3 to TRBJ2-1; 8 nucleotides line up with TRBD1. Losses at the gene ends were 6 bases for V and 6 bases for J; bases not matched to a gene: 16. The CDR3 runs 17 residues. Germline CDR1 reads ENHRY; CDR2 reads SYGVKD. The CDR3 region is CAISPGQAPPSANEQFF. CDR3 nucleotides: TGTGCCATCAGCCCGGGACAGGCTCCGCCATCCGCCAATGAGCAGTTCTTC.

The chain is built from TRBV28 and TRBJ2-7, with TRBD1 identical over 9 bases. CDR1 is MDHEN, CDR2 SYDVKM, per germline. The CDR3 is made up of 14 amino acids. V was clipped by 6 bases and J by 5 bases; unmatched bases: 8. CDR3 DNA sequence: TGTGCCAGCAGAACCGGGACAGGGATGAACGAGCAGTACTTC. Protein product: CASRTGTGMNEQYF.

The chain couples TRBV9 to TRBJ2-7; weak D call: TRBD1 (6 bases). Trimming took off 4 bases at V and 4 bases at J, with 6 bases between the two ends. CDR3 length equals 11 residues. The germline V gene has CDR1 SGDLS and CDR2 YYNGEE. CDR3 coding DNA: TGTGCCAGCAGCAGGGGGTACGAGCAGTACTTC. The encoded protein is CASSRGYEQYF.

V and J are TRBV28 and TRBJ1-5; a possible D gene is TRBD1 (5 bases). V was clipped by 5 bases and J by 7 bases, with 18 bases between them. The CDR3 extends over 15 amino acids. The V gene's germline CDR1 is MDHEN and CDR2 SYDVKM. CDR3 sequence reads: CASSTGGGRGQPQHF. Here the CDR3 DNA reads TGTGCCAGCAGTACCGGGGGGGGTAGGGGACAGCCCCAGCATTTT.

The chain uses TRBV7-6 and TRBJ2-5, with D tentatively TRBD2 (7 bases). V was clipped by 0 bases and J by 5 bases, with 13 bases between them. The CDR3 length is 15 residues. Germline CDR1 reads SGHVS; CDR2 reads FNYEAQ. CDR3 bases: TGTGCCAGCAGCTTAGCGGGGGGGCCTTCGGAGACCCAGTACTTC. Translated: CASSLAGGPSETQYF.

The J gene is TRBJ2-5, the V gene TRBV7-2; the D gene is possibly TRBD2 (5 bases). Germline V CDR1 and CDR2: SGHTA, FQGNSA. Trimming stripped 1 base from V and 1 base from J, with 13 bases between. There are 16 residues in the CDR3. CDR3 sequence reads: CASSLGNLAGQETQYF. The CDR3 bases are TGTGCCAGCAGCTTAGGAAACTTGGCGGGCCAAGAGACCCAGTACTTC.

J is TRBJ2-7 and V is TRBV9; 9 bases fit TRBD1. Trimming took 3 bases from V and 2 from J; bases not matched to a gene: 9. This CDR3 comprises 16 residues. From germline, CDR1 is SGDLS and CDR2 YYNGEE. CDR3 sequence: CASSGSRDRATYEQYF. The CDR3 coding sequence is TGTGCCAGCAGCGGTAGCCGGGACAGGGCGACCTACGAGCAGTACTTC.

The rearrangement joins TRBV5-6 to TRBJ1-2; 7 nucleotides line up with TRBD1. This CDR3 spans 15 amino acids. The germline V gene has CDR1 SGHDT and CDR2 YYEEEE. J was trimmed by 4 bases and V by 4 bases; bases with no gene match: 10. CDR3 region: CASSRTGDDFYGYTF. The DNA for the CDR3 is TGTGCCAGCAGCCGAACAGGGGACGACTTCTATGGCTACACCTTC. The entire variable domain, with the rest obtained from reference TRBV5-6 and TRBJ1-2, is as follows: DAGVTQSPTHLIKTRGQQVTLRCSPKSGHDTVSWYQQALGQGPQFIFQYYEEEERQRGNFPDRFSGHQFPNYSSELNVNALLLGDSALYLCASSRTGDDFYGYTFGSGTRLTVV.

This chain uses TRBV6-5 with TRBJ1-3; maybe TRBD1 (6 bases). Germline CDR1 is MNHEY and CDR2 is SVGAGI. The V and J ends lost 9 bases and 0 bases respectively, with 12 bases between them. CDR3 length: 14 residues. This CDR3 is CASRTDISGNTIYF. The CDR3 DNA is TGTGCCAGTCGGACAGATATCTCTGGAAACACCATATATTTT.

The sample holds a few counts of this clone. This chain links TRBV19 with TRBJ2-1; D remains ambiguous. This CDR3 comprises 13 residues. Germline loops: CDR1 LNHDA, CDR2 SQIVND (reference sequence). Deletions cut 7 bases from V and 7 bases from J, with 14 bases between. CDR3 in DNA: TGTGCCAGTATGGAGAAGAGAATGAATGAGCAGTTCTTC. Encoded protein: CASMEKRMNEQFF.

This clone was found once. V gene TRBV27 combines with J gene TRBJ1-5, with D hard to call. The V gene lost 3 bases and the J gene lost 5 bases, with 8 bases spanning the gap. The CDR3 runs to 13 residues. The germline CDR1 and CDR2 sequences are MNHEY and SMNVEV (reference sequence). In nucleotides, the CDR3 is TGTGCCAGCAGTTTTTTCGTCGATCAGCCCCAGCATTTT. This gives the protein CASSFFVDQPQHF.